The 14 T cell receptor beta chains below come from one sample, sequenced in a study of T cells in Graves' hyperthyroidism and ophthalmopathy. Regions amplified from RNA transcripts were the TCR beta CDR3 regions. The HTBI primer set was used in a first-round RT-PCR of the TCR CDR3. TCRdb re-called the multiplex PCR reads with MiXCR, one entry per CDR3 protein. Here the sample spans approximately 590,000 distinct CDR3 sequences, 15% to 18% being singletons. Material for sequencing was blood. The receptors were gathered from a woman aged 30 to 39 with Graves' hyperthyroidism.

The table lists this clonotype with a few counts. V gene TRBV7-9 combines with J gene TRBJ2-1, with D unresolved. Between the trimmed V and J ends, which lost 3 bases and 5 bases, there was a span of 8 bases. Germline V gene data show CDR1 as SEHNR and CDR2 as FQNEAQ (reference sequence). The CDR3 sequence is 13 residues long. CDR3 in DNA: TGTGCCAGCAGCTTGGGGAAGGACAATGAGCAGTTCTTC. This translates into CASSLGKDNEQFF.

In its sample, this clonotype was seen many times. This sequence joins TRBV28 and TRBJ2-3; 9 bases are shared with TRBD2. J was trimmed by 1 base and V by 3 bases; bases with no gene match: 5. The germline CDR1 and CDR2 sequences are MDHEN and SYDVKM. This CDR3 spans 16 amino acids. The CDR3 region is CASSLATSGGTDTQYF. CDR3 nucleotides: TGTGCCAGCAGTTTGGCGACTAGCGGAGGCACAGATACGCAGTATTTT.

In this sample, this clonotype turned up a few times. As DNA, the CDR3 is TGTGCCTGGTTCGGGACTAGCGGACAATACAATGAGCAGTTCTTC. Translated: CAWFGTSGQYNEQFF. The gene calls are TRBV30 and TRBJ2-1; 11 nucleotides match TRBD2. The germline CDR1 and CDR2 sequences are GTSNPN and SVGIG (reference sequence). V shed 5 bases and J 4 bases; nucleotides not matched to a gene: 7. The CDR3 is made up of 15 amino acids.

This clonotype was seen at least ten times. The J gene is TRBJ1-6, the V gene TRBV28; perhaps TRBD1 as D (5 bases). Germline CDR1 MDHEN, CDR2 SYDVKM. The V end was cut by 1 base, the J end by 9 bases, with 16 bases between. The CDR3 consists of 16 residues. The CDR3 spells CASSLLGETGGSPLHF. CDR3 DNA sequence: TGTGCCAGCAGTTTATTGGGAGAGACGGGGGGTTCACCCCTCCACTTT. The entire variable domain, with the rest obtained from reference TRBV28 and TRBJ1-6, is as follows: DVKVTQSSRYLVKRTGEKVFLECVQDMDHENMFWYRQDPGLGLRLIYFSYDVKMKEKGDIPEGYSVSREKKERFSLILESASTNQTSMYLCASSLLGETGGSPLHFGNGTRLTVT.

This clonotype was recorded many times. The chain uses TRBV28 and TRBJ1-4, with D possibly TRBD1 on 6 matching bases. Germline V CDR1 and CDR2: MDHEN, SYDVKM. The CDR3 has 16 amino acids. Trimming pared 2 bases from V and 7 bases from J, leaving 17 bases between. The CDR3 loop reads CASSLMIRTAGEKLFF. CDR3 nucleotides: TGTGCCAGCAGTTTAATGATACGGACAGCTGGTGAAAAACTGTTTTTT.

This clonotype was counted between two and nine times. The V call is TRBV28, the J call TRBJ2-2, with D maybe TRBD2 (6 bases). With 2 bases removed from V and 2 bases from J, the gap between germline ends came to 9 bases. This CDR3 contains 15 residues. From germline, CDR1 is MDHEN and CDR2 SYDVKM. The CDR3 region has the DNA TGTGCCAGCAGTTTAGGGGGAGGTAACACCGGGGAGCTGTTTTTT. Residues: CASSLGGGNTGELFF.

This clonotype was detected only a few times. The chain carries TRBV3-1 and TRBJ2-7, with D hard to call. The CDR3 contains 14 residues. V lost 6 bases and J lost 7, with 19 bases in between. Germline values: CDR1 LGHDT, CDR2 YNNKEL (reference sequence). The CDR3 sequence is CASSVNTGADEQYF. CDR3 nucleotide sequence: TGTGCCAGCAGTGTAAACACTGGCGCGGATGAGCAGTACTTC.

The chain employs TRBV18 and TRBJ2-2, with D perhaps TRBD1 (5 bases). Trimming removed 4 bases from V and 1 base from J, with 10 bases in between. Germline CDR1 is KGHSH and CDR2 is LQKENI. The length of the CDR3 is 15 residues. The CDR3 spells CASSRTYKNTGELFF. CDR3 DNA: TGTGCCAGCTCACGGACATACAAGAACACCGGGGAGCTGTTTTTT.

This clonotype was observed at least ten times. The CDR3 sequence: CASSANRDRGEKLFF. The CDR3 DNA follows: TGTGCCAGCAGCGCAAATCGGGACAGGGGTGAAAAACTGTTTTTT. The V and J genes are TRBV5-8 and TRBJ1-4, with 10 bases aligning to TRBD1. The V gene end was trimmed by 4 bases and the J gene end by 7 bases; junction bases not matched to a gene: 7. CDR1 and CDR2 from the germline V gene are SGHTS and YDEGEE. The CDR3 sequence is 15 residues long. Drawing the rest from reference TRBV5-8 and TRBJ1-4, the complete variable domain is EAGVTQSPTHLIKTRGQQATLRCSPISGHTSVYWYQQALGLGLQFLLWYDEGEERNRGNFPPRFSGRQFPNYSSELNVNALELEDSALYLCASSANRDRGEKLFFGSGTQLSVL.

This clonotype was recorded only once. This chain links TRBV30 with TRBJ2-1, with 11 bases aligning to TRBD2. V trimming: 0 bases; J trimming: 9 bases; junction bases outside the gene matches: 7. The CDR3 extends over 15 amino acids. CDR1 is GTSNPN, CDR2 SVGIG, per germline (reference sequence). CDR3 amino acids: CAWSVKLAGVGEQFF. The CDR3 DNA reads TGTGCCTGGAGTGTAAAACTAGCGGGAGTCGGTGAGCAGTTCTTC.

Many counts were recorded for this clonotype. The chain has TRBV6-1 and TRBJ2-7, with D perhaps TRBD2 (6 bases). The CDR3 sequence is 14 residues long. CDR1 is MNHNS, CDR2 SASEGT, per germline. V was shortened by 4 bases and J by 2 bases, with 12 bases between the two germline ends. CDR3 sequence: CASSVSGGAYEQYF. DNA of the CDR3: TGTGCCAGCAGTGTTAGCGGAGGGGCCTACGAGCAGTACTTC.

This clonotype occurred a few times. V usage is TRBV7-9 and J usage is TRBJ1-2; D remains ambiguous. Trimming shortened V by 4 bases and J by 1 base, and 10 bases separated the two germline ends. The CDR3 extends over 14 amino acids. Germline assignment: CDR1 SEHNR and CDR2 FQNEAQ (reference sequence). In nucleotides, the CDR3 is TGTGCCAGCAGCTCTACCACTGATAACTATGGCTACACCTTC. Its translation is CASSSTTDNYGYTF.

This chain connects TRBV19 to TRBJ2-1; no reliable D call. Between the trimmed V and J ends, which lost 9 bases and 8 bases, there was a span of 8 bases. Germline assignment: CDR1 LNHDA and CDR2 SQIVND (reference sequence). The CDR3 sequence is 10 residues long. This CDR3 reads CASGWDEQFF. The DNA for the CDR3 is TGTGCCAGCGGCTGGGATGAGCAGTTCTTC.

V and J are TRBV6-1 and TRBJ1-5, with unresolved D. This CDR3 is 15 amino acids long. Trimming removed 1 base from V and 9 bases from J, with 16 bases in between. Germline V gives CDR1 MNHNS, CDR2 SASEGT. CDR3 nucleotide sequence: TGTGCCAGCAGTGAAGAGGGCATCTCAGGCCTGCCCCAGCATTTT. As protein: CASSEEGISGLPQHF.